This paragraph covers one T cell receptor (beta chain) sequence. This clonotype showed up many times. No cognate antigen has been identified for it. Base qualities are not provided; no much larger clone lies one nucleotide away. Spanning cysteine to phenylalanine, the CDR3 consists of 13 amino acids. Kept here is only the CDR3 DNA, which spans 39 bases and is read in frame from base 1. V is reduced by 5 bases and J by 0 bases, leaving a spacing of 8 bases between them. CDR1 and CDR2 were assigned from the germline V gene as SGHTA and FQGNSA. The data stem from a study (dated by TCRdb to 2016 to 2018). Libraries were built with RT-PCR. TCRdb shows the sequencer as Illumina MiSeq. Using fastp trimming at Q25 and MiXCR clonotype assembly, TCRdb reanalyzed the public sequencing data and kept in-frame beta chains. Rows with one shared CDR3 protein collapse into an entry with the most common genes and DNA. The sample table lists about 680,000 distinct CDR3 sequences, 13% to 15% of them with a count of one. The ten largest account for 3.6% of the sample.

This sequence originates from a female donor in good health, serving as a healthy control. This chain joins TRBV7-2 to TRBJ2-7, with the identity of the D gene unclear. Sequencing was done on a sample of memory CD4+ T cells from blood. The CDR3 protein: CASSLGFSYEQYF. The DNA is TGTGCCAGCAGCCTCGGTTTCTCCTACGAGCAGTACTTC.